Listed below are T cell receptor beta chains from one sample, sequenced in a study of cytomegalovirus exposure and HLA in healthy donors. This table comes from immunoSEQ multiplex PCR, and its TCRdb copy is limited to in-frame clones, with some not included. The sample holds 150,000 to 200,000 clones, roughly 80% seen once. The specimen was PBMCs. The receptors stem from a man aged 50-59 years in good health and CMV-seropositive. The CDR3 runs from the conserved cysteine through the conserved F or W. Each record gives: J gene, V gene, CDR3 protein.

j_call: TRBJ1-3; v_call: TRBV2; cdr3_aa: CASSAGEGVRNTIYF
j_call: TRBJ1-1; v_call: TRBV5-5; cdr3_aa: CASSPGGGGHFKMNTEAFF
j_call: TRBJ2-3; v_call: TRBV28; cdr3_aa: CASSPTRFVRTDTQYF
j_call: TRBJ2-7; v_call: TRBV7-2; cdr3_aa: CASSLAGTRDSEQYF
j_call: TRBJ2-7; v_call: TRBV4-3; cdr3_aa: CASSQELAPTGYEQYF
j_call: TRBJ1-4; v_call: TRBV18; cdr3_aa: CASSPPTTRNNEKLFF
j_call: TRBJ1-2; v_call: TRBV7-2; cdr3_aa: CASSLSGGGADYGYTF
j_call: TRBJ2-7; v_call: TRBV6-5; cdr3_aa: CASSKGGLGQYF
j_call: TRBJ1-1; v_call: TRBV29-1; cdr3_aa: CSVDGQGVRGAFF
j_call: TRBJ2-2; v_call: TRBV2; cdr3_aa: CASSGDRGTGELFF
j_call: TRBJ1-1; v_call: TRBV14; cdr3_aa: CASSQEDRRSTEAFF
j_call: TRBJ2-6; v_call: TRBV6-4; cdr3_aa: CASSDSGSSGANVLTF
j_call: TRBJ2-3; v_call: TRBV5-1; cdr3_aa: CASSFRGGTDTQYF
j_call: TRBJ2-1; v_call: TRBV19; cdr3_aa: CASSMGTPYNEQFF
j_call: TRBJ1-4; v_call: TRBV4-3; cdr3_aa: CASSQEDRRGEKLFF
j_call: TRBJ2-7; v_call: TRBV29-1; cdr3_aa: CSVAPGGRTASYEQYF
j_call: TRBJ2-7; v_call: TRBV4-1; cdr3_aa: CASSQRDSSSYEQYF
j_call: TRBJ2-7; v_call: TRBV21-1; cdr3_aa: CASSRSYEQYF
j_call: TRBJ2-5; v_call: TRBV7-9; cdr3_aa: CASSLPPEETQYF
j_call: TRBJ1-2; v_call: TRBV7-8; cdr3_aa: CASSLAGGWDGYTF
j_call: TRBJ2-1; v_call: TRBV9; cdr3_aa: CASSVAASENNEQFF
j_call: TRBJ2-7; v_call: TRBV11-2; cdr3_aa: CASSSPGQGVYEQYF
j_call: TRBJ2-3; v_call: TRBV15; cdr3_aa: CATSRDGGGTDTQYF
j_call: TRBJ2-2; v_call: TRBV4-3; cdr3_aa: CASSQEASNTGELFF
j_call: TRBJ1-1; v_call: TRBV19; cdr3_aa: CASSRNTEAFF
j_call: TRBJ2-5; v_call: TRBV7-6; cdr3_aa: CASSLGGGTGRETQYF
j_call: TRBJ2-7; v_call: TRBV15; cdr3_aa: CATSREAGSLYEQYF
j_call: TRBJ2-7; v_call: TRBV7-9; cdr3_aa: CASSSSSYEQYF
j_call: TRBJ2-5; v_call: TRBV6-1; cdr3_aa: CASSGTGKQETQYF
j_call: TRBJ2-7; v_call: TRBV5-1; cdr3_aa: CASSLPRDRGTGDPYEQYF